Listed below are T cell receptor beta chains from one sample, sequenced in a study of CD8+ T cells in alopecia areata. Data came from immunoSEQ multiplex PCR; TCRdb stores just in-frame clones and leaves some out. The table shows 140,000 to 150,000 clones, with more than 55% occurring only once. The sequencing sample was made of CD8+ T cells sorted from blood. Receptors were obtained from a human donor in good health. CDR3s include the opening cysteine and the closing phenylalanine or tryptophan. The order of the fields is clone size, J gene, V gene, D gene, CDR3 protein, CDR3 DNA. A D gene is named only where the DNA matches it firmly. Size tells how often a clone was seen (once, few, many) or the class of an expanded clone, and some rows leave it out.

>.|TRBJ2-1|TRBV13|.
CASSSRASFEQFF
TGTGCCAGCAGCTCACGGGCCTCCTTTGAGCAGTTCTTC
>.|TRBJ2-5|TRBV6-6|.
CASSYGGRETQYF
TGTGCCAGCAGTTATGGCGGACGGGAGACCCAGTACTTC
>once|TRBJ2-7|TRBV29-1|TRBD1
CSVVQTGGYEQYF
TGCAGCGTTGTCCAGACAGGGGGCTACGAGCAGTACTTC
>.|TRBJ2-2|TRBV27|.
CASRGGMTGELFF
TGTGCCAGCAGAGGGGGGATGACCGGGGAGCTGTTTTTT
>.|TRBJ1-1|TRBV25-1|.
CASSAQGSAGSFF
TGTGCCAGCAGTGCGCAGGGTTCAGCGGGGTCTTTCTTT
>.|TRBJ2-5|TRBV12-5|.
CASAGPADQETQYF
TGTGCTAGTGCCGGGCCTGCTGACCAAGAGACCCAGTACTTC
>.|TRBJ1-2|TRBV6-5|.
CASRTVAAYGYTF
TGTGCCAGCAGGACGGTGGCAGCTTATGGCTACACCTTC
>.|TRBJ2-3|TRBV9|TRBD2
CASSVALAESTDTQYF
TGTGCCAGCAGCGTAGCCCTAGCGGAAAGCACAGATACGCAGTATTTT
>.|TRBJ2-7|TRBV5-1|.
CASSLGLGKQEQYF
TGCGCCAGCAGCTTGGGACTAGGGAAGCAGGAGCAGTACTTC
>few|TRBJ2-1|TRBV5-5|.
CASSLVDEQFF
TGTGCCAGCAGCTTGGTAGATGAGCAGTTCTTC
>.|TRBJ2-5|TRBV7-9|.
CASSAKETQYF
TGTGCCAGCAGCGCGAAAGAGACCCAGTACTTC
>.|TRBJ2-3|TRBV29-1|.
CSVEGMSADTQYF
TGCAGCGTTGAAGGGATGTCGGCAGATACGCAGTATTTT
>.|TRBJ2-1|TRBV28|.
CASSLGQNPYNEQFF
TGTGCCAGCAGTTTGGGGCAGAATCCCTACAATGAGCAGTTCTTC
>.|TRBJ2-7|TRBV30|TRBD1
CAWSVMQGASEQYF
TGTGCCTGGAGTGTAATGCAGGGGGCCTCCGAGCAGTACTTC
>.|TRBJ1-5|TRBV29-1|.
CSVGDSNQPQHF
TGCAGCGTTGGGGACAGCAATCAGCCCCAGCATTTT
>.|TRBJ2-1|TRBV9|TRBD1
CASSHRDSSYNEQFF
TGTGCCAGCAGCCACCGGGACAGCTCCTACAATGAGCAGTTCTTC
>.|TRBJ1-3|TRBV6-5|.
CASSYSVTGNTIYF
TGTGCCAGCAGCTACTCAGTAACTGGAAACACCATATATTTT
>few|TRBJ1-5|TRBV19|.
CASSAFGANQPQHF
TGTGCCAGTAGTGCATTCGGGGCCAATCAGCCCCAGCATTTT
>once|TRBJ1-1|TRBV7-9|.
CASSPPLNTEAFF
TGTGCCAGCAGCCCCCCTTTAAACACTGAAGCTTTCTTT
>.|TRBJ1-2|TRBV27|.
CASSSITGWNGYTF
TGTGCCAGCAGTTCCATTACAGGGTGGAATGGCTACACCTTC
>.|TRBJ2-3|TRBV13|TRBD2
CASSPTSGRTDTQYF
TGTGCCAGCAGTCCTACTAGCGGGAGGACAGATACGCAGTATTTT
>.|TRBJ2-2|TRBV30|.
CAWSPPGTPNTGELFF
TGTGCCTGGAGTCCACCGGGGACCCCGAACACCGGGGAGCTGTTTTTT
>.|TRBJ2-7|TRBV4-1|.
CASSPAGHYYEQYF
TGCGCCAGCAGCCCGGCAGGGCACTACTACGAGCAGTACTTC
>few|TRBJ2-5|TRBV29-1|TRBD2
CSVTDRGEEGRTQYF
TGCAGCGTTACCGATCGGGGGGAGGAAGGTCGGACCCAGTACTTC
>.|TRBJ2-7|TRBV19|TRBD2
CASSIGGDGREQYF
TGTGCCAGTAGTATCGGAGGTGACGGGAGGGAGCAGTACTTC
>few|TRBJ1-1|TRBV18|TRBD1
CASSRADREGTEAFF
TGTGCCAGCTCGCGAGCGGACAGGGAAGGGACTGAAGCTTTCTTT
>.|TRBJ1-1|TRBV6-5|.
CASSYEGLNTEAFF
TGTGCCAGCAGTTACGAGGGGCTAAACACTGAAGCTTTCTTT
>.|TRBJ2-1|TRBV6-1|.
CASSDQSSSYNEQFF
TGTGCCAGCAGTGACCAATCGAGCTCCTACAATGAGCAGTTCTTC
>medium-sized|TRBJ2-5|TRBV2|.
CASSAFVSAGETQYF
TGTGCCAGCAGCGCTTTCGTTTCGGCTGGGGAGACCCAGTACTTC
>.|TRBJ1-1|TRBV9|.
CASSPTGSGNTEAFF
TGTGCCAGCAGTCCCACAGGGAGCGGGAACACTGAAGCTTTCTTT
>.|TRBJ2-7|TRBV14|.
CASSKNSYEQYF
TGTGCCAGCAGCAAAAACTCCTACGAGCAGTACTTC
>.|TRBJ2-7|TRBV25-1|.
CASRGDSYEQYF
TGTGCCAGCAGGGGAGACTCCTACGAGCAGTACTTC
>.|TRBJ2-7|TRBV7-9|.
CASSLGSYEQYF
TGTGCCAGCAGCTTAGGATCTTACGAGCAGTACTTC
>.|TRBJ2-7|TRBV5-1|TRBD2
CASQGPGLADQTAYEQYF
TGCGCCAGCCAGGGGCCGGGACTAGCGGATCAAACTGCCTACGAGCAGTACTTC
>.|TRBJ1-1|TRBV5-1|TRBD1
CASSQTGANTEAFF
TGCGCCAGCAGCCAGACAGGGGCCAACACTGAAGCTTTCTTT
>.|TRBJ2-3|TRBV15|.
CATSSYPQGGTRTDTQYF
TGTGCCACCAGCAGCTACCCCCAGGGGGGCACCCGCACAGATACGCAGTATTTT
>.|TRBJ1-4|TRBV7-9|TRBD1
CASSSNRQGRGEKLFF
TGTGCCAGCAGCTCCAATAGACAGGGCCGCGGCGAAAAACTGTTTTTT
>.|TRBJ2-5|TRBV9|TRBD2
CASSVGSGREETQYF
TGTGCCAGCAGCGTAGGGTCCGGGAGGGAAGAGACCCAGTACTTC
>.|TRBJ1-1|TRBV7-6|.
CASSPTRITEAFF
TGTGCCAGCAGCCCCACCAGAATCACTGAAGCTTTCTTT
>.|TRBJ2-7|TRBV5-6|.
CASSSGPRDYEQYF
TGTGCCAGCAGCTCAGGACCCCGAGACTACGAGCAGTACTTC
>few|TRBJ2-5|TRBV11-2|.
CASSLSQAGETQYF
TGTGCCAGCAGCTTAAGTCAAGCGGGAGAGACCCAGTACTTC
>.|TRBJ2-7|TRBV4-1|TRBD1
CASSQNDRVQDEQYF
TGCGCCAGCAGCCAAAACGACAGGGTCCAGGACGAGCAGTACTTC
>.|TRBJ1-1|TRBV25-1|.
CASSGFGPMNTEAFF
TGTGCCAGCAGTGGGTTCGGGCCGATGAACACTGAAGCTTTCTTT
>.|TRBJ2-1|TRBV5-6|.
CASSFYEGYNEQFF
TGTGCCAGCAGCTTTTACGAGGGCTACAATGAGCAGTTCTTC
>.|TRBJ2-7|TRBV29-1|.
CSVIWATATYEQYF
TGCAGCGTTATATGGGCGACTGCGACCTACGAGCAGTACTTC
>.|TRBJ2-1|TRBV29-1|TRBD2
CSVVWSGRSNEQFF
TGCAGCGTGGTTTGGAGCGGGAGAAGCAATGAGCAGTTCTTC
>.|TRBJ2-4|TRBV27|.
CASSDLGGIQYF
TGTGCCAGCAGTGACCTGGGAGGCATTCAGTACTTC
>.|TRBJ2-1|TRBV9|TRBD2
CASSGLAGYNEQFF
TGTGCCAGCAGCGGTCTAGCGGGCTACAATGAGCAGTTCTTC